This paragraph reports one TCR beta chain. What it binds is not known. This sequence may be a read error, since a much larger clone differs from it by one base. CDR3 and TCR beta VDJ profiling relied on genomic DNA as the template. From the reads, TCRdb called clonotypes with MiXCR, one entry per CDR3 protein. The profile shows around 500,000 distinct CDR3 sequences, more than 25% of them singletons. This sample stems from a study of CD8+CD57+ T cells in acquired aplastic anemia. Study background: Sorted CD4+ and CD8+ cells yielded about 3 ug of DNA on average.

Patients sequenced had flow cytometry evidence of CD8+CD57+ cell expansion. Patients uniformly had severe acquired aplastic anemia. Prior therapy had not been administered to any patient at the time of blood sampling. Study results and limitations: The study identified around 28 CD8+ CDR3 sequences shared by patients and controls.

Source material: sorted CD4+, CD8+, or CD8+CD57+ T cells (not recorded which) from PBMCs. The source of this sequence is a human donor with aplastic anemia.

In DNA, the CDR3 is TGTGCCAGCAGCCCCGGGACACCGCGCTCTGGAAACACCACATATTTT. As protein: CASSPGTPRSGNTTYF. J is TRBJ1-3 and V is TRBV7-6; a weak D match, TRBD1 (6 bases). Germline V gene data show CDR1 as SGHVS and CDR2 as FNYEAQ. This CDR3 region has 16 residues. Based on the CDR3 plus reference TRBV7-6 and TRBJ1-3, the full variable domain is GAGVSQSPRYKVTKRGQDVALRCDPISGHVSLYWYRQALGQGPEFLTYFNYEAQQDKSGLPNDRFSAERPEGSISTLTIQRTEQRDSAMYRCASSPGTPRSGNTTYFGEGSWLTVV.